This TCR beta chain emerged from a study of blood T cell repertoires in COVID-19. At the level of the study: T cells, B-cell-depleted T cells, or PBMCs provided the cDNA or gDNA that served as material.

Germline CDR1 is SGDLS and CDR2 is YYNGEE. This CDR3 comprises 17 residues. V lost 0 bases and J lost 9; bases outside the gene matches: 10. Using immunoSEQ multiplex PCR, the repertoire was profiled, and TCRdb retains in-frame clones only, with some absent. The sample contains around 220,000 clones, more than 70% of which appear only once. The sequencing sample was made of peripheral blood. The rearrangement joins TRBV9 to TRBJ1-6; 9 bases fit TRBD1. The TCR originated in a woman aged 40 to 55 who had recovered from COVID-19. CDR3 DNA: TGTGCCAGCAGCGTAGGCCCCCGGGACAGGGACGCTTCACCCCTCCACTTT. It is translated as CASSVGPRDRDASPLHF.